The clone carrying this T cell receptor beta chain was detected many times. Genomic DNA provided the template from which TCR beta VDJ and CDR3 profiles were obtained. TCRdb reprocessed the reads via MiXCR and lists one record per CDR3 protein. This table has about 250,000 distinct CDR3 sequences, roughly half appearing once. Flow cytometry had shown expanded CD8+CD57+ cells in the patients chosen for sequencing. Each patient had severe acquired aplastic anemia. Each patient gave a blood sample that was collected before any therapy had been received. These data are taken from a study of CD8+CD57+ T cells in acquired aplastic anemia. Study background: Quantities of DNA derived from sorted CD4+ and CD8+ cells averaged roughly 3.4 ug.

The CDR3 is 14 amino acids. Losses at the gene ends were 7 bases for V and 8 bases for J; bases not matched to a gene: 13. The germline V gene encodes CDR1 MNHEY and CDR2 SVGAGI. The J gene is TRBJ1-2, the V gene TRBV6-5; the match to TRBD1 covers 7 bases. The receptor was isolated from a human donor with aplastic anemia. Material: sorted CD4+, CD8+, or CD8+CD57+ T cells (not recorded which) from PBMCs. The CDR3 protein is CASIPPTGNIGYTF. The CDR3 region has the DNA TGTGCCAGCATCCCACCGACAGGGAATATAGGCTACACCTTC.